The clone carrying this TCR beta chain has a count of ten or more. The data belong to a study of T-cell reconstitution after alpha-beta-depleted transplantation in children. The TCRbeta library incorporated unique molecular identifiers. TCRdb redid the calling of the PCR reads with MiXCR, one entry per CDR3 protein. The sample records about 360,000 distinct CDR3 sequences, about an eighth being singletons. The CDR3 is 15 amino acids. Trimming at V came to 6 bases and at J to 2 bases, leaving 5 bases not matched to a gene. The specimen comprised PBMCs, sampled from the stem cell graft. This receptor was identified in a human donor who donated a stem cell graft to a child with Fanconi anemia. The chain links TRBV12-3 or TRBV12-4 to TRBJ2-1, with 9 bases identical to TRBD1. The CDR3 here is CASSPTGGTYNEQFF. DNA for the CDR3: TGTGCCAGCAGCCCGACAGGGGGTACCTACAATGAGCAGTTCTTC.